Presented here are 7 T cell receptor beta chains from one specimen sequenced in a study of human T cells and chemical hapten exposure. The time point: pre-sensitization, week 0. The treatment was: therapeutic diphenylcyclopropenone sensitization with weekly scalp DPC. Via MiXCR, TCRdb re-called the RACE reads, giving one row per CDR3 protein. Of fewer than 300,000 distinct CDR3 sequences listed, around 9.3% are singletons. The sequences come from whole blood, collected in connection with sensitization to the hapten diphenylcyclopropenone (DPC). All receptors derive from a woman aged 40-49 years with alopecia areata. Some clones in this sample may be carry-over from other donors' samples.

This clonotype was seen only a few times. V gene TRBV20-1 combines with J gene TRBJ2-5; no clear D. Germline-derived CDR1 and CDR2 are DFQATT and SNEGSKA (reference sequence). V lost 5 bases and J lost 2, with 6 bases in between. This CDR3 comprises 11 residues. In DNA form, the CDR3 reads TGCAGTGCTGGGAAGCAAGAGACCCAGTACTTC. Residues: CSAGKQETQYF.

The rearrangement links TRBV20-1 to TRBJ2-1; 14 positions agree with TRBD2. The trim removed 4 bases at V and 7 bases at J, leaving 6 bases unmatched. In germline, CDR1 is DFQATT, CDR2 SNEGSKA (reference sequence). This CDR3 has 15 residues. The DNA for the CDR3 is TGCAGTGCTACCGGGACTAGCGGGAGAGGTAATGAGCAGTTCTTC. It translates to CSATGTSGRGNEQFF.

The V and J genes are TRBV20-1 and TRBJ2-3, with D perhaps matching TRBD2 (6 bases). Trimming cost V 0 bases and J 6 bases, with 13 bases left between them. Germline CDR1 is DFQATT and CDR2 is SNEGSKA (reference sequence). The length of the CDR3 is 14 residues. CDR3 coding DNA: TGCAGTGCTAGAGATGGTGGGAGGCGGGATACGCAGTATTTT. Its protein product is CSARDGGRRDTQYF.

This clonotype was observed many times. The chain employs TRBV5-1 and TRBJ2-7; no reliable D call. Trimming stripped 0 bases from V and 0 bases from J, with 10 bases between. The germline V gene encodes CDR1 SGHRS and CDR2 YFSETQ. The CDR3 is 15 residues long. The CDR3 here is CASSLEVAVSYEQYF. The CDR3 region has the DNA TGCGCCAGCAGCTTGGAGGTGGCAGTCTCCTACGAGCAGTACTTC.

The chain has TRBV30 and TRBJ1-1; D is undetermined. The V gene's germline CDR1 is GTSNPN and CDR2 SVGIG (reference sequence). Trimming took off 2 bases at V and 5 bases at J, with 15 bases between the two ends. The CDR3 sequence is 14 residues long. The CDR3 here is CAWSSLHMGTEAFF. The CDR3 DNA sequence: TGTGCCTGGAGTAGCTTACACATGGGGACTGAAGCTTTCTTT.

This clonotype was recorded a few times. The chain joins TRBV11-2 to TRBJ2-6, with D perhaps assigned TRBD1 or TRBD2 (5 bases each). The CDR3 sequence is 15 residues long. Germline V gene lookup returns CDR1 SGHAT and CDR2 FQNNGV. V was trimmed by 6 bases and J by 2 bases, leaving 11 bases between them. CDR3: CASSLARAGANVLTF. The CDR3 nucleotides are TGTGCCAGCAGTCTAGCCAGGGCTGGGGCCAACGTCCTGACTTTC.

Note on this clonotype: A much larger clone is a single base away; this may be a read error. The chain is built from TRBV28 and TRBJ1-2, with D possibly matching TRBD1 (5 bases). This CDR3 has 13 amino acids. Germline CDR1 is MDHEN and CDR2 is SYDVKM. CDR3 in DNA: TGTACCAGCAGTCCCGGGACGGTCTATGGCTACACCTTC. This codes for CTSSPGTVYGYTF.